The text below deals with one T cell receptor beta chain. V dropped 7 bases and J dropped 3 bases, with 15 bases sitting between them. The V gene's germline CDR1 is KGHDR and CDR2 SFDVKD. CDR3 length: 15 residues. The record originates from a study of blood T cells in healthy people across ages. A second about 7 to 12 cycle PCR used barcoded and J-beta primers. Every molecule of cDNA carried a tag from a template-switch adaptor with 12 random nucleotides. From the 5' RACE reads, TCRdb called clonotypes with MiXCR, one entry per CDR3 protein. Among about 680,000 distinct CDR3 sequences listed, around 48% were seen once.

This chain uses TRBV24-1 with TRBJ2-1, with TRBD1 as a possible D gene (5 bases). The clonotype was recovered from an older woman in good health. The sample comprised blood. The CDR3 coding sequence is TGTGCCACCAGCCCTAGGGGCATGAACTACAATGAGCAGTTCTTC. This gives the protein CATSPRGMNYNEQFF.